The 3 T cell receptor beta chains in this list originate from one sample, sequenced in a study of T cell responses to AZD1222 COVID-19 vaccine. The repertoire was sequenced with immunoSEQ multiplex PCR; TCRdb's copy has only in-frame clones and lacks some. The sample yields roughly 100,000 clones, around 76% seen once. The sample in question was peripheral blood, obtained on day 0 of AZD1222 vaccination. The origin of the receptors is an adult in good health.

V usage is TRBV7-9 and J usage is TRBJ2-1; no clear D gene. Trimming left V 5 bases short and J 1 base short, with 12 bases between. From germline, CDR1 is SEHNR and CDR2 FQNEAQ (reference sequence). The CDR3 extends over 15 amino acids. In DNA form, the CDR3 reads TGTGCCAGCAGCCAGGACGCTTTGTCCTACAATGAGCAGTTCTTC. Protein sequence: CASSQDALSYNEQFF.

CDR3 bases: TGTGCCAGCAGGGACACTTACTATGGCTACACCTTC. Translation gives CASRDTYYGYTF. The chain recombines TRBV2 with TRBJ1-2, with TRBD1 as a possible D gene (5 bases). The CDR3 extends over 12 amino acids. Trimming took off 6 bases at V and 3 bases at J, with 8 bases between the two ends. The V gene's germline CDR1 is SNHLY and CDR2 FYNNEI.

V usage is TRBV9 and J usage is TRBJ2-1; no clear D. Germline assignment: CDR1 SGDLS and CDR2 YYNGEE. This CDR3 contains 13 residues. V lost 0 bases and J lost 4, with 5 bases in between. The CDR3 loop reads CASSVELYNEQFF. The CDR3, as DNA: TGTGCCAGCAGCGTAGAGTTATACAATGAGCAGTTCTTC.